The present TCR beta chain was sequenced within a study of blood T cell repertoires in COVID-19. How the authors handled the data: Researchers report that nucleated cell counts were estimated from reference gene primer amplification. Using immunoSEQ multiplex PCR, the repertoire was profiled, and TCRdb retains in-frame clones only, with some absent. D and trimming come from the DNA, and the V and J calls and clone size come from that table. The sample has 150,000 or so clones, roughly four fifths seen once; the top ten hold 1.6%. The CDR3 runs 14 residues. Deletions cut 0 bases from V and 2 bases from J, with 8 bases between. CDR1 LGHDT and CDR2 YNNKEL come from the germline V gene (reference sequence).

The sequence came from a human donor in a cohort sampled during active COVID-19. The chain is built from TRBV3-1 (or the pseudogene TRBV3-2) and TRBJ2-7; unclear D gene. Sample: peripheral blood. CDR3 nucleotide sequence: TGTGCCAGCAGCCAAGAAGTCGGTCCCTACGAGCAGTACTTC. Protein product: CASSQEVGPYEQYF.